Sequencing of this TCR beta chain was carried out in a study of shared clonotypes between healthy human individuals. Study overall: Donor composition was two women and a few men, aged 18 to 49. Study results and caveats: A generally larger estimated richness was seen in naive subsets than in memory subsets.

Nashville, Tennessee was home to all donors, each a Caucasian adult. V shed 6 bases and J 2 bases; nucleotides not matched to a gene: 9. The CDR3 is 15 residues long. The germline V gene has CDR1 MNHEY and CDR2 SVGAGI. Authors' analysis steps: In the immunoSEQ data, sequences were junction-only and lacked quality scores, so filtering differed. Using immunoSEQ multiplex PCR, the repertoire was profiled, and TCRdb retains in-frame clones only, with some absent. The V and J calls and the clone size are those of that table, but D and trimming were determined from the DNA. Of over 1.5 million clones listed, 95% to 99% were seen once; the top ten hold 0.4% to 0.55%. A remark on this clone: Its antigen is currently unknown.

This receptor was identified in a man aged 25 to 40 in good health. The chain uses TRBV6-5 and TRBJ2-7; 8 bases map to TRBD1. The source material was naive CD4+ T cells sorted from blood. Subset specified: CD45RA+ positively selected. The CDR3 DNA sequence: TGTGCCAGCAGCGGTCCCGGGACAGGACCCTACGAGCAGTACTTC. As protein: CASSGPGTGPYEQYF.